This is a list of T cell receptor beta chains from one sample in a study of early T cells in non-severe SARS-CoV-2 infection. TCRdb re-called the 5' RACE reads through MiXCR, storing one row per CDR3 protein. The sample has about 31,000 distinct CDR3 sequences, under 6.5% seen once. Sequenced: whole blood. Receptor source: an adult who was a healthcare worker with PCR-confirmed SARS-CoV-2 infection or an uninfected control (not recorded which). CDR3s include the opening cysteine and the closing phenylalanine or tryptophan. The D gene is left open where the match is weak. The size of a clone is reported for some rows only, either as once, few or many, or as a class for expanded clones.

J gene: TRBJ2-7; CDR3 length: 12; D gene: .; V gene: TRBV7-2; clone size: few; CDR3 protein: CASSRRGHEQYF; CDR3 DNA: TGTGCCAGCAGCCGACGTGGCCACGAGCAGTACTTC
J gene: TRBJ2-7; CDR3 length: 16; D gene: .; V gene: TRBV6-5; clone size: .; CDR3 protein: CASSYSEGLRSYEQYF; CDR3 DNA: TGTGCCAGCAGTTACTCGGAGGGTTTGAGGTCCTACGAGCAGTACTTC
J gene: TRBJ2-5; CDR3 length: 14; D gene: .; V gene: TRBV7-9; clone size: many; CDR3 protein: CASSLAGRDGTQYF; CDR3 DNA: TGTGCCAGCAGCTTAGCGGGCAGGGATGGGACCCAGTACTTC
J gene: TRBJ1-5; CDR3 length: 16; D gene: .; V gene: TRBV4-1; clone size: many; CDR3 protein: CASSQDFGVRAQPQHF; CDR3 DNA: TGCGCCAGCAGCCAAGATTTCGGTGTCAGGGCCCAGCCCCAGCATTTT
J gene: TRBJ2-1; CDR3 length: 16; D gene: TRBD2; V gene: TRBV7-7; clone size: .; CDR3 protein: CASSFGTLAGENEQFF; CDR3 DNA: TGTGCTAGCAGCTTCGGAACACTAGCGGGAGAAAATGAGCAGTTCTTC
J gene: TRBJ1-6; CDR3 length: 15; D gene: .; V gene: TRBV20-1; clone size: many; CDR3 protein: CSARDTGGLYSPLHF; CDR3 DNA: TGCAGTGCTAGAGATACCGGGGGGCTCTATTCACCCCTCCACTTT
J gene: TRBJ2-1; CDR3 length: 12; D gene: .; V gene: TRBV6-6; clone size: few; CDR3 protein: CASSYLGQEQFF; CDR3 DNA: TGTGCCAGCAGTTACTTGGGGCAGGAGCAGTTCTTC
J gene: TRBJ1-1; CDR3 length: 17; D gene: TRBD1; V gene: TRBV18; clone size: many; CDR3 protein: CASSPGQGARGNTEAFF; CDR3 DNA: TGTGCCAGCTCACCCGGACAGGGGGCGCGAGGGAACACTGAAGCTTTCTTT
J gene: TRBJ2-3; CDR3 length: 11; D gene: TRBD1; V gene: TRBV28; clone size: many; CDR3 protein: CASSFSRDRTF; CDR3 DNA: TGTGCCAGCAGCTTCTCTAGGGACAGGACTTTT
J gene: TRBJ2-7; CDR3 length: 15; D gene: .; V gene: TRBV5-1; clone size: many; CDR3 protein: CASSLLGAGSYEQYF; CDR3 DNA: TGCGCCAGCAGTCTTCTAGGGGCGGGGTCCTACGAGCAGTACTTC
J gene: TRBJ2-2; CDR3 length: 18; D gene: TRBD2; V gene: TRBV5-1; clone size: .; CDR3 protein: CASQKGGRAFGNTGELFF; CDR3 DNA: TGCGCCAGCCAGAAAGGAGGGAGGGCCTTCGGGAACACCGGGGAGCTGTTTTTT
J gene: TRBJ2-7; CDR3 length: 14; D gene: .; V gene: TRBV24-1; clone size: many; CDR3 protein: CATSDAGPPYEQYF; CDR3 DNA: TGTGCCACCAGTGACGCGGGACCCCCCTACGAGCAGTACTTC
J gene: TRBJ2-3; CDR3 length: 16; D gene: .; V gene: TRBV5-8; clone size: many; CDR3 protein: CASSLARGPSTDTQYF; CDR3 DNA: TGTGCCAGCAGCTTGGCTCGGGGTCCCTCCACAGATACGCAGTATTTT
J gene: TRBJ2-3; CDR3 length: 16; D gene: TRBD2; V gene: TRBV24-1; clone size: many; CDR3 protein: CATSGGPGLPPDTQYF; CDR3 DNA: TGTGCCACCAGTGGGGGTCCGGGACTACCGCCAGATACGCAGTATTTT
J gene: TRBJ2-7; CDR3 length: 14; D gene: .; V gene: TRBV20-1; clone size: many; CDR3 protein: CSARPGAVNYEQYF; CDR3 DNA: TGCAGTGCTAGACCTGGAGCCGTCAACTACGAGCAGTACTTC
J gene: TRBJ2-4; CDR3 length: 13; D gene: .; V gene: TRBV6-6; clone size: many; CDR3 protein: CASSLRGSDIQYF; CDR3 DNA: TGTGCCAGCAGTTTAAGGGGGTCGGACATTCAGTACTTC
J gene: TRBJ2-7; CDR3 length: 11; D gene: .; V gene: TRBV6-5; clone size: few; CDR3 protein: CASSWPGGAYF; CDR3 DNA: TGTGCCAGCAGTTGGCCCGGTGGGGCCTACTTC
J gene: TRBJ2-7; CDR3 length: 12; D gene: .; V gene: TRBV14; clone size: few; CDR3 protein: CASSPTRWEQYF; CDR3 DNA: TGTGCCAGCAGCCCGACTAGGTGGGAGCAGTACTTC
J gene: TRBJ2-1; CDR3 length: 16; D gene: .; V gene: TRBV24-1; clone size: many; CDR3 protein: CATSDPTVPAYNEQFF; CDR3 DNA: TGTGCCACCAGTGATCCGACAGTGCCTGCCTACAATGAGCAGTTCTTC
J gene: TRBJ2-5; CDR3 length: 15; D gene: .; V gene: TRBV28; clone size: many; CDR3 protein: CASSSLGGGRETQYF; CDR3 DNA: TGTGCCAGCAGTTCCCTGGGAGGGGGACGAGAGACCCAGTACTTC
J gene: TRBJ2-7; CDR3 length: 16; D gene: .; V gene: TRBV20-1; clone size: many; CDR3 protein: CSASVGSSSSTYEQYF; CDR3 DNA: TGCAGTGCTAGCGTTGGCAGCTCCTCATCCACCTACGAGCAGTACTTC
J gene: TRBJ1-5; CDR3 length: 14; D gene: TRBD1; V gene: TRBV7-9; clone size: .; CDR3 protein: CASGGTGTNQPQHF; CDR3 DNA: TGTGCCAGCGGGGGGACAGGGACCAATCAGCCCCAGCATTTT
J gene: TRBJ2-5; CDR3 length: 14; D gene: .; V gene: TRBV10-3; clone size: many; CDR3 protein: CAISRSGRGETQYF; CDR3 DNA: TGTGCCATCAGTAGGAGCGGAAGGGGAGAGACCCAGTACTTC
J gene: TRBJ1-6; CDR3 length: 13; D gene: .; V gene: TRBV20-1; clone size: few; CDR3 protein: CSADAAANSPLHF; CDR3 DNA: TGCAGTGCTGATGCGGCCGCCAATTCACCCCTCCACTTT
J gene: TRBJ1-2; CDR3 length: 15; D gene: .; V gene: TRBV7-8; clone size: many; CDR3 protein: CASSSMEQANYGYTF; CDR3 DNA: TGTGCCAGCAGCTCCATGGAACAAGCTAACTATGGCTACACCTTC
J gene: TRBJ2-4; CDR3 length: 15; D gene: TRBD1; V gene: TRBV7-6; clone size: many; CDR3 protein: CASSPSRGAKNIQYF; CDR3 DNA: TGTGCCAGCAGCCCCAGCAGGGGGGCCAAAAACATTCAGTACTTC
J gene: TRBJ1-2; CDR3 length: 16; D gene: .; V gene: TRBV24-1; clone size: many; CDR3 protein: CATSAEDSSTLSGYTF; CDR3 DNA: TGTGCCACCAGTGCCGAGGACAGCTCTACTTTATCTGGCTACACCTTC
J gene: TRBJ1-5; CDR3 length: 15; D gene: .; V gene: TRBV24-1; clone size: many; CDR3 protein: CATSDTGTGYQPQHF; CDR3 DNA: TGTGCCACCAGTGACACCGGTACAGGGTATCAGCCCCAGCATTTT
J gene: TRBJ1-2; CDR3 length: 12; D gene: .; V gene: TRBV6-5; clone size: .; CDR3 protein: CASKAGEYGYTF; CDR3 DNA: TGTGCCAGCAAAGCAGGGGAATATGGCTACACCTTC
J gene: TRBJ2-1; CDR3 length: 14; D gene: .; V gene: TRBV20-1; clone size: many; CDR3 protein: CSARRTLHGNEQFF; CDR3 DNA: TGCAGTGCTAGACGAACCTTACACGGAAATGAGCAGTTCTTC
J gene: TRBJ2-2; CDR3 length: 12; D gene: .; V gene: TRBV3-1; clone size: .; CDR3 protein: CASSQASWELFF; CDR3 DNA: TGTGCCAGCAGCCAAGCCAGCTGGGAGCTGTTTTTT
J gene: TRBJ2-1; CDR3 length: 15; D gene: TRBD1; V gene: TRBV20-1; clone size: many; CDR3 protein: CSVKDVGTGEHEQFF; CDR3 DNA: TGCAGTGTTAAAGATGTAGGGACAGGGGAGCATGAGCAGTTCTTC
J gene: TRBJ1-2; CDR3 length: 14; D gene: .; V gene: TRBV4-3; clone size: many; CDR3 protein: CASSQEGRSYGYTF; CDR3 DNA: TGCGCCAGCAGCCAAGAAGGTCGAAGCTATGGCTACACCTTC
J gene: TRBJ2-7; CDR3 length: 13; D gene: .; V gene: TRBV29-1; clone size: many; CDR3 protein: CSVEDGGRDEQYF; CDR3 DNA: TGCAGCGTTGAAGACGGGGGCCGAGACGAGCAGTACTTC
J gene: TRBJ2-2; CDR3 length: 14; D gene: .; V gene: TRBV12-3/TRBV12-4; clone size: many; CDR3 protein: CASSRTIPAGELFF; CDR3 DNA: TGTGCCAGCAGTAGGACCATACCAGCCGGGGAGCTGTTTTTT
J gene: TRBJ2-5; CDR3 length: 14; D gene: TRBD2; V gene: TRBV7-9; clone size: many; CDR3 protein: CASSPTSGKETQYF; CDR3 DNA: TGTGCCAGCAGCCCGACTAGCGGGAAAGAGACCCAGTACTTC
J gene: TRBJ2-7; CDR3 length: 17; D gene: TRBD1; V gene: TRBV7-8; clone size: many; CDR3 protein: CASSLTTAWDSSYEQYF; CDR3 DNA: TGTGCCAGCAGCTTAACGACGGCTTGGGACAGCTCCTACGAGCAGTACTTC
J gene: TRBJ2-2; CDR3 length: 14; D gene: .; V gene: TRBV6-2/TRBV6-3; clone size: many; CDR3 protein: CASKGGQNTGELFF; CDR3 DNA: TGTGCCAGTAAAGGGGGACAAAACACCGGGGAGCTGTTTTTT
J gene: TRBJ2-1; CDR3 length: 16; D gene: .; V gene: TRBV20-1; clone size: many; CDR3 protein: CSATEPSGTSYNEQFF; CDR3 DNA: TGCAGTGCTACAGAACCTAGTGGTACCTCCTACAATGAGCAGTTCTTC
J gene: TRBJ2-7; CDR3 length: 12; D gene: .; V gene: TRBV27; clone size: few; CDR3 protein: CASSFSRREQYF; CDR3 DNA: TGTGCCAGCAGTTTTTCTAGGAGGGAGCAGTACTTC
J gene: TRBJ2-5; CDR3 length: 14; D gene: .; V gene: TRBV6-2/TRBV6-3; clone size: many; CDR3 protein: CASSPRLSQETQYF; CDR3 DNA: TGTGCCAGCAGTCCCCGGCTAAGCCAAGAGACCCAGTACTTC
J gene: TRBJ2-1; CDR3 length: 14; D gene: TRBD2; V gene: TRBV7-9; clone size: .; CDR3 protein: CASSLSGSYNEQFF; CDR3 DNA: TGTGCCAGCAGCCTTAGCGGGAGTTACAATGAGCAGTTCTTC
J gene: TRBJ2-7; CDR3 length: 18; D gene: TRBD2; V gene: TRBV7-6; clone size: many; CDR3 protein: CASSLRLAGRFQGDEQYF; CDR3 DNA: TGTGCCAGCAGCCTCCGGCTAGCGGGGAGATTTCAAGGGGACGAGCAGTACTTC
J gene: TRBJ1-2; CDR3 length: 11; D gene: TRBD1; V gene: TRBV29-1; clone size: .; CDR3 protein: CSVRTGASCTF; CDR3 DNA: TGCAGCGTAAGGACAGGGGCGAGTTGTACCTTC
J gene: TRBJ2-7; CDR3 length: 13; D gene: .; V gene: TRBV28; clone size: .; CDR3 protein: CASSLYRGYEQYF; CDR3 DNA: TGTGCCAGCAGTTTATATCGCGGCTACGAGCAGTACTTC
J gene: TRBJ2-2; CDR3 length: 13; D gene: .; V gene: TRBV5-1; clone size: many; CDR3 protein: CASSVDGTGELFF; CDR3 DNA: TGCGCCAGCAGTGTGGATGGCACCGGGGAGCTGTTTTTT
J gene: TRBJ2-2; CDR3 length: 14; D gene: .; V gene: TRBV7-2; clone size: many; CDR3 protein: CASSLVGVSGELFF; CDR3 DNA: TGTGCCAGCAGCTTAGTTGGGGTCTCCGGGGAGCTGTTTTTT
J gene: TRBJ1-1; CDR3 length: 15; D gene: TRBD1; V gene: TRBV12-3/TRBV12-4; clone size: many; CDR3 protein: CASSSEWTGSTEAFF; CDR3 DNA: TGTGCCAGCAGTTCCGAATGGACAGGGAGCACTGAAGCTTTCTTT
J gene: TRBJ2-1; CDR3 length: 16; D gene: .; V gene: TRBV7-6; clone size: many; CDR3 protein: CASSSQGRLNSNEQFF; CDR3 DNA: TGTGCCAGCAGCTCACAGGGACGGTTGAATTCCAATGAGCAGTTCTTC
J gene: TRBJ1-6; CDR3 length: 17; D gene: .; V gene: TRBV3-1; clone size: many; CDR3 protein: CASSRVSGGSYNSPLHF; CDR3 DNA: TGTGCCAGCAGCCGCGTTAGTGGGGGGTCCTATAATTCACCCCTCCACTTT
J gene: TRBJ2-7; CDR3 length: 14; D gene: TRBD1; V gene: TRBV7-9; clone size: many; CDR3 protein: CASQGTGNPYEQYF; CDR3 DNA: TGTGCCAGCCAGGGGACAGGAAATCCCTACGAGCAGTACTTC
J gene: TRBJ2-1; CDR3 length: 16; D gene: TRBD2; V gene: TRBV18; clone size: .; CDR3 protein: CASSLLAGGPYNEQFF; CDR3 DNA: TGTGCCAGCTCACTACTAGCGGGGGGGCCCTACAATGAGCAGTTCTTC
J gene: TRBJ2-5; CDR3 length: 15; D gene: TRBD1; V gene: TRBV10-2; clone size: many; CDR3 protein: CASSTSQQGSKTQYF; CDR3 DNA: TGCGCCAGCAGTACATCCCAACAGGGGAGTAAGACCCAGTACTTC
J gene: TRBJ2-1; CDR3 length: 11; D gene: .; V gene: TRBV11-2; clone size: many; CDR3 protein: CASSLEGEQFF; CDR3 DNA: TGTGCCAGCAGCTTAGAGGGTGAGCAGTTCTTC
J gene: TRBJ2-1; CDR3 length: 14; D gene: .; V gene: TRBV14; clone size: few; CDR3 protein: CASSQVLDYNEQFF; CDR3 DNA: TGTGCCAGCAGCCAAGTGCTAGATTACAATGAGCAGTTCTTC
J gene: TRBJ2-7; CDR3 length: 16; D gene: .; V gene: TRBV7-3; clone size: many; CDR3 protein: CASSLMGGANYYEQYF; CDR3 DNA: TGTGCCAGCAGCTTAATGGGCGGGGCGAACTACTACGAGCAGTACTTC
J gene: TRBJ1-4; CDR3 length: 14; D gene: .; V gene: TRBV28; clone size: .; CDR3 protein: CASSFGGDNEKLFF; CDR3 DNA: TGTGCCAGCAGTTTCGGGGGGGATAATGAAAAACTGTTTTTT
J gene: TRBJ1-2; CDR3 length: 13; D gene: .; V gene: TRBV5-4; clone size: .; CDR3 protein: CASSLAANYGYTF; CDR3 DNA: TGTGCCAGCAGCTTGGCGGCTAACTATGGCTACACCTTC